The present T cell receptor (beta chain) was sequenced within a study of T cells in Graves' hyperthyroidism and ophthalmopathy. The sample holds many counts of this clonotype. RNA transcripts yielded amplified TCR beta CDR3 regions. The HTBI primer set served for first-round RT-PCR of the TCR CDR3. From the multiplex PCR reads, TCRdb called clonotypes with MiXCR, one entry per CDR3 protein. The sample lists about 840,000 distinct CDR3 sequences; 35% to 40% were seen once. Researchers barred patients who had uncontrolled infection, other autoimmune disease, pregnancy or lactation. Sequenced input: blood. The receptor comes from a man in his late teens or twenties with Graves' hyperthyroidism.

Here the CDR3 reads CASTQRGSTGELFF. DNA for the CDR3: TGTGCCAGTACTCAGCGAGGGAGCACCGGGGAGCTGTTTTTT. The chain is built from TRBV19 and TRBJ2-2; a weak D match, TRBD2 (5 bases). Germline loops: CDR1 LNHDA, CDR2 SQIVND (reference sequence). V dropped 7 bases and J dropped 4 bases, with 13 bases sitting between them. The CDR3 loop spans 14 amino acids.